A single sample gave rise to the 8 T cell receptor beta chains below, sequenced in a study of T cell changes during pregnancy in multiple sclerosis. TCRdb's table, derived via immunoSEQ multiplex PCR, lists solely in-frame clones and lacks some. The sample consists of roughly 32,000 clones, 90% to 95% of them appearing once. Sequencing used CD8+ T cells from peripheral blood mononuclear cells, obtained in the second trimester of pregnancy. These receptors originate from a female donor in good health, enrolled as a control in a pregnancy study.

This chain links TRBV6-7 with TRBJ1-3; D may be TRBD1 (6 bases). TRBV6-7 is identified as an open reading frame with a role that is uncertain. V lost 5 bases and J 8 bases, leaving 16 bases between the germline ends. This CDR3 is 14 amino acids long. The CDR3 sequence: CASSPAIQGYTIYF. The CDR3 nucleotides are TGTGCCAGCAGTCCGGCGATACAGGGATACACCATATATTTT.

This chain connects TRBV9 to TRBJ1-1; D ambiguous. Trimming took 4 bases from V and 6 from J, leaving 19 bases between them. This CDR3 region has 15 residues. The germline CDR1 and CDR2 sequences are SGDLS and YYNGEE. Written as DNA, the CDR3 is TGTGCCAGCAGCCCTCAGCCCCTAGGAGAGGCTGAAGCTTTCTTT. Translation: CASSPQPLGEAEAFF.

By share of the sample, this clone is medium-sized. The rearrangement joins TRBV19 to TRBJ1-5; D perhaps matches TRBD1 (6 bases). Germline CDR1 LNHDA, CDR2 SQIVND (reference sequence). The V end was cut by 0 bases, the J end by 3 bases, with 15 bases between. This CDR3 has 17 residues. CDR3 DNA sequence: TGTGCCAGTAGTATAGAGGACGGGGGGCACAACAATCAGCCCCAGCATTTT. It translates to CASSIEDGGHNNQPQHF.

The chain recombines TRBV5-1 with TRBJ2-7, with a weak D call TRBD1 (7 bases). V lost 2 bases and J 7 bases, leaving 19 bases between the germline ends. The CDR3 contains 15 residues. Germline loops: CDR1 SGHRS, CDR2 YFSETQ. As DNA, the CDR3 is TGCGCCAGCAGCTTAGATGCAACCAGGGGGAGGGAGCAGTACTTC. This gives the protein CASSLDATRGREQYF. Supplemented by reference TRBV5-1 and TRBJ2-7, the full variable domain reads KAGVTQTPRYLIKTRGQQVTLSCSPISGHRSVSWYQQTPGQGLQFLFEYFSETQRNKGNFPGRFSGRQFSNSRSEMNVSTLELGDSALYLCASSLDATRGREQYFGPGTRLTVT.

This clone appeared once. The J gene is TRBJ2-3, the V gene TRBV13; possibly TRBD2 for D (5 bases). The V end lost 3 bases, the J end lost 5 bases, and 15 bases lay between the germline ends. The germline CDR1 and CDR2 sequences are PRHDT and FYEKMQ (reference sequence). This CDR3 region has 15 residues. CDR3 region: CASSFPSTEGDTQYF. The CDR3 coding sequence is TGTGCCAGCAGCTTCCCCTCAACTGAGGGAGATACGCAGTATTTT.

The CDR3 nucleotides are TGTGCCAGCTCACCGACGACAGGGGCATTGGATGGCTACACCTTC. Translating it yields CASSPTTGALDGYTF. The chain combines TRBV18 with TRBJ1-2, with 8 bases aligning to TRBD1. Unmatched junction bases numbered 9, after V lost 3 bases and J lost 6 bases. The CDR3 extends over 15 amino acids. CDR1 is KGHSH and CDR2 is LQKENI in the germline V gene.

The V gene is TRBV7-3, the J gene TRBJ1-6; no reliable D call. The length of the CDR3 is 14 residues. Germline V gives CDR1 SGHTA, CDR2 FQGTGA. Trimming left V 2 bases short and J 7 bases short, with 9 bases between. The CDR3 nucleotides read TGTGCCAGCAGCTTAGTAAGCGGCAATTCACCCCTCCACTTT. Translating it yields CASSLVSGNSPLHF.

The V and J genes are TRBV4-3 and TRBJ1-5; tentatively, D is TRBD1 (5 bases). This CDR3 comprises 16 residues. V was cut by 0 bases and J by 5 bases, with 14 bases left in between. The V gene's germline CDR1 is LGHNA and CDR2 YSLEER. CDR3 protein: CASSQDWRRGDQPQHF. The CDR3 DNA reads as TGCGCCAGCAGCCAAGATTGGAGGAGGGGCGATCAGCCCCAGCATTTT.